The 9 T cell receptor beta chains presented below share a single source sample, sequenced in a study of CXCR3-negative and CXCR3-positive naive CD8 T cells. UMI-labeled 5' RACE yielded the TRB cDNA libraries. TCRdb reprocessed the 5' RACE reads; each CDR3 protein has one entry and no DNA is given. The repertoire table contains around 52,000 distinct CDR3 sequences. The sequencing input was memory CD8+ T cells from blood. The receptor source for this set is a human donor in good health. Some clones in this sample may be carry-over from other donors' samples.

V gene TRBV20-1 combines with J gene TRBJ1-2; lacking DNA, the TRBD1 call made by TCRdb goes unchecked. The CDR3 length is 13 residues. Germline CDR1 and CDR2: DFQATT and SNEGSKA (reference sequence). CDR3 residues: CSAMGPGTAGYTF.

The CDR3 sequence is CASSPPTGRGAYEQYF. The chain uses TRBV5-5 and TRBJ2-7. The CDR3 has 16 amino acids. From germline, CDR1 is SGHKS and CDR2 YYEKEE (reference sequence).

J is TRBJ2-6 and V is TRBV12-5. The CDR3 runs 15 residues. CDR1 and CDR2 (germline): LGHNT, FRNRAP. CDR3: CASGPDSSGANVLTF. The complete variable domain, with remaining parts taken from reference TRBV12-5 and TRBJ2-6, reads DARVTQTPRHKVTEMGQEVTMRCQPILGHNTVFWYRQTMMQGLELLAYFRNRAPLDDSGMPKDRFSAEMPDATLATLKIQPSEPRDSAVYFCASGPDSSGANVLTFGAGSRLTVL.

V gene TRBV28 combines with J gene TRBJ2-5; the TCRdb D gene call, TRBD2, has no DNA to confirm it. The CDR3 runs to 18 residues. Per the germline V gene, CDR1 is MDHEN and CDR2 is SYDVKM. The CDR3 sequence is CASSFVSHLTVAGMTQYF.

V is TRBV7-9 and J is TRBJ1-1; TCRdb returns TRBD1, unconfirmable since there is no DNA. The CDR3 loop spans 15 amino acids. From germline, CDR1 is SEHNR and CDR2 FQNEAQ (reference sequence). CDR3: CASSSTQGANTEAFF. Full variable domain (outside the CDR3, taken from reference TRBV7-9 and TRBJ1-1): DTGVSQNPRHKITKRGQNVTFRCDPISEHNRLYWYRQTLGQGPEFLTYFQNEAQLEKSRLLSDRFSAERPKGSFSTLEIQRTEQGDSAMYLCASSSTQGANTEAFFGQGTRLTVV.

This chain's CDR3 is CATQGGTTNEKLFF. The V call is TRBV2, the J call TRBJ1-4; TCRdb selects TRBD1, and the lack of DNA leaves this call unchecked. The CDR3 has 14 amino acids. The germline gives CDR1 SNHLY, CDR2 FYNNEI.

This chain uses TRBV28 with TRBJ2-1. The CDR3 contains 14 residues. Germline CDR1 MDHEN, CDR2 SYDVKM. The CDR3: CASSKVGSGDEQFF.

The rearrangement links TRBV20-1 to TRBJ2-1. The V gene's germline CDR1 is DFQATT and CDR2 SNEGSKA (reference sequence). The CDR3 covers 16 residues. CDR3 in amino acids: CSARNRVAGGPTEQFF.

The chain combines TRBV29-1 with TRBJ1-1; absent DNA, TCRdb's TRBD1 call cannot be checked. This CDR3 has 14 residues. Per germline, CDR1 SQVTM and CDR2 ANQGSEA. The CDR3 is CSVVGEQGSAEAFF.